The source of this TCR beta chain is a study of blood T cell repertoires in COVID-19. This clone was observed a handful of times. V gave up 2 bases and J gave up 6 bases, with 4 bases separating them. The CDR3 runs 12 residues. Germline values: CDR1 LGHDT, CDR2 YNNKEL (reference sequence). The repertoire was sequenced with immunoSEQ multiplex PCR; TCRdb's copy has only in-frame clones and lacks some. The sample lists 250,000 to 300,000 clones, 80% to 90% occurring once. The chain links TRBV3-1 (or the pseudogene TRBV3-2) to TRBJ2-2; D gene uncertain. The source material was peripheral blood. This clonotype was obtained from a woman aged 70 to 79 with COVID-19, enrolled during active disease. The CDR3 region has the DNA TGTGCCAGCAGCCAATCAGCCGGGGAGCTGTTTTTT. Protein: CASSQSAGELFF.